The rows below give T cell receptor beta chains drawn from one sample of a study of cytomegalovirus exposure and HLA in healthy donors. The assay was immunoSEQ multiplex PCR, and TCRdb's table has in-frame clones only and misses some. The sample holds approximately 150,000 clones; 75% to 80% are singletons and the top ten take about 0.62%. The material sequenced was PBMCs. These receptor sequences come from a male donor in good health and CMV-seronegative. The CDR3 runs from the conserved cysteine through the conserved F or W. Each record gives: V gene, clone size, J gene, D gene, CDR3 DNA, CDR3 protein. The D gene is left open where the match is weak. A clone size is listed for some rows: how often the clone was seen (once, few, many), or a class if it is expanded.

>TRBV27|NA|TRBJ2-1|TRBD1
TGTGCCAGCACCTCCAGGTACAGGGGGCAGGGAAATGAGCAGTTCTTC
CASTSRYRGQGNEQFF
>TRBV5-6|NA|TRBJ2-7|NA
TGTGCCAGCAGCTTGCGAGCTTACGAGCAGTACTTC
CASSLRAYEQYF
>TRBV2|NA|TRBJ2-2|TRBD1
TGTGCCAGCGGACACTGGACAGGGCCGGCTTTGACCGGGGAGCTGTTTTTT
CASGHWTGPALTGELFF
>TRBV11-2|NA|TRBJ1-2|TRBD1
TGTGCCAGCAGTCCCGGACAGGGAGACTATGGCTACACCTTC
CASSPGQGDYGYTF
>TRBV21-1|NA|TRBJ2-4|NA
TGTGCCAGCAGCAAAGTGGGGGGAAATATAGCCAAAAACATTCAGTACTTC
CASSKVGGNIAKNIQYF
>TRBV9|NA|TRBJ2-3|NA
TGTGCCAGCAGCCTACGTAGCGGAAACACAGATACGCAGTATTTT
CASSLRSGNTDTQYF
>TRBV5-1|few|TRBJ2-4|TRBD2
TGCGCCAGCAGCTTAACGCTAGCGGGAGAATTACTAGCCAAAAACATTCAGTACTTC
CASSLTLAGELLAKNIQYF
>TRBV11-2|once|TRBJ1-3|NA
TGTGCCAGCAGCTTACGGGGATTCGGGTCTGGAAACACCATATATTTT
CASSLRGFGSGNTIYF
>TRBV19|NA|TRBJ2-1|NA
TGTGCCAGTAGTATAAGCCTAACTACCAGCTCCTACAATGAGCAGTTCTTC
CASSISLTTSSYNEQFF
>TRBV7-9|NA|TRBJ2-7|TRBD2
TGTTCCAGCAGCTTAGTAGCGGGACCCTACGAGCAGTACTTC
CSSSLVAGPYEQYF
>TRBV4-1|few|TRBJ1-5|NA
TGCGCCAGCAGCCCCCTTATCTATCAGCCCCAGCATTTT
CASSPLIYQPQHF
>TRBV18|once|TRBJ2-1|NA
TGTGCCAGCTCACCCGGACACGTTCAAAATGAGCAGTTCTTC
CASSPGHVQNEQFF
>TRBV19|once|TRBJ1-2|NA
TGTGCCAGTACCCGGGAGGCAGCTTATGGCTACACCTTC
CASTREAAYGYTF
>TRBV18|NA|TRBJ2-2|NA
TGTGCCAGCTCACCGGGACTGAACACCGGGGAGCTGTTTTTT
CASSPGLNTGELFF
>TRBV5-8|once|TRBJ2-5|TRBD1
TGTGCCAGCAGCTCCGGGACAGTAAGGGAGACCCAGTACTTC
CASSSGTVRETQYF
>TRBV9|NA|TRBJ1-2|NA
TGTGCCAGCAGCATACAGGGTTTGGATGGCTACACCTTC
CASSIQGLDGYTF
>TRBV19|NA|TRBJ2-2|TRBD1
TGTGCCAGTAGGGCCCCCGACAGGGGGCTTACCGGGGAGCTGTTTTTT
CASRAPDRGLTGELFF
>TRBV2|once|TRBJ2-3|TRBD2
TGTGCCAGCAGTGAACTACTAGCGGGAGGGGATACGCAGTATTTT
CASSELLAGGDTQYF
>TRBV6-5|NA|TRBJ2-6|NA
TGTGCCAGCAGCCTTTTAGGGGCCGGGGCCAACGTCCTGACTTTC
CASSLLGAGANVLTF
>TRBV9|NA|TRBJ2-2|TRBD2
TGTGCCAGCAGCCTCGGACTAGCGGGAGAATTGGACACCGGGGAGCTGTTTTTT
CASSLGLAGELDTGELFF
>TRBV30|NA|TRBJ1-5|NA
TGTGCCTGGAGTCCTGACAGTAATCAGCCCCAGCATTTT
CAWSPDSNQPQHF
>TRBV7-9|NA|TRBJ2-2|NA
TGTTCCAGCAGCTTTAGTCGCCTCGACAGCCACACCGGGGAGCTGTTTTTT
CSSSFSRLDSHTGELFF
>TRBV25-1|once|TRBJ2-3|NA
TGTGCCAGCAGTGATACAGTTACGGATACGCAGTATTTT
CASSDTVTDTQYF
>TRBV6-5|NA|TRBJ1-2|NA
TGTGCCAGCAGTCCCATCGGCGGGGCCCGCCATGGCTACACCTTC
CASSPIGGARHGYTF
>TRBV2|NA|TRBJ2-1|NA
TGTGCCAGCAGTGAATCAGGGGACCTTAGGGATGAGCAGTTCTTC
CASSESGDLRDEQFF
>TRBV7-6|NA|TRBJ2-1|TRBD2
TGTGCCAGCAGCGCGCGACTAGCGGCTTACAATGAGCAGTTCTTC
CASSARLAAYNEQFF
>TRBV7-2|few|TRBJ2-1|NA
TGTGCCAGCAGCTTAGTTCAGGATTACAATGAGCAGTTCTTC
CASSLVQDYNEQFF
>TRBV27|NA|TRBJ2-3|TRBD1
TGTGCCAGCAGTTTCCAAACAGGGGGCCTGACAGATACGCAGTATTTT
CASSFQTGGLTDTQYF
>TRBV5-6|NA|TRBJ1-1|NA
TGTGCCAGCAGCGTACGACAGTGGACTGAAGCTTTCTTT
CASSVRQWTEAFF
>TRBV29-1|NA|TRBJ2-1|NA
TGCAGCGTTGAAGGCGGCCCCCGCTCCTACAATGAGCAGTTCTTC
CSVEGGPRSYNEQFF
>TRBV5-1|NA|TRBJ1-5|TRBD1
TGCGCCAGCAGCCCGACAGGGGGAGGCAATCAGCCCCAGCATTTT
CASSPTGGGNQPQHF
>TRBV6-1|NA|TRBJ1-1|NA
TGTGCCAGCAGTGTCAGGCTGAACACTGAAGCTTTCTTT
CASSVRLNTEAFF
>TRBV7-3|NA|TRBJ2-1|TRBD2
TGTGCCAGCAGCTTCACTAGCGGGAGTAGGAATGAGCAGTTCTTC
CASSFTSGSRNEQFF
>TRBV11-3|NA|TRBJ2-7|TRBD1
TGTGCCAGCAGCTTCGGACAGGGGGCTATCTACGAGCAGTACTTC
CASSFGQGAIYEQYF
>TRBV7-2|few|TRBJ2-3|NA
TGTGCCAGCAGCACATCCGAAACAGATACGCAGTATTTT
CASSTSETDTQYF
>TRBV9|NA|TRBJ2-3|NA
TGTGCCAGCAGCGTAGAAGCCCTCTTCCCTAGCACAGATACGCAGTATTTT
CASSVEALFPSTDTQYF
>TRBV25-1|NA|TRBJ2-3|TRBD2
TGTGCCAGCAGTGATAGACTAGCGGGAAGTCGTACGCAGTATTTT
CASSDRLAGSRTQYF
>TRBV5-1|NA|TRBJ1-1|NA
TGCGCCAGTTCCCCGGGAACTAACACTTTTACTGAAGCTTTCTTT
CASSPGTNTFTEAFF
>TRBV6-5|few|TRBJ1-2|NA
TGTGCCAGCAGCGAGGCCTCTAACTATGGCTACACCTTC
CASSEASNYGYTF
>TRBV29-1|NA|TRBJ2-1|NA
TGCAGCGTTGTGTGGCAGGGAGGTGAGCAGTTCTTC
CSVVWQGGEQFF
>TRBV4-3|NA|TRBJ1-1|NA
TGCGCCAGCAGCCAAGGGGGGGAGAACACTGAAGCTTTCTTT
CASSQGGENTEAFF
>TRBV5-4|NA|TRBJ2-2|NA
TGTGCCAGCAGCTTGGCCGGCGGTGGGGGGGAGCTGTTTTTT
CASSLAGGGGELFF
>TRBV29-1|NA|TRBJ1-1|TRBD1
TGCAGCGTGACCTGGGACAGGGAGACTGAAGCTTTCTTT
CSVTWDRETEAFF
>TRBV6-5|NA|TRBJ2-7|TRBD2
TGTGCCAGCAGTTCCCCGGAAGCTAGCGGTCCCTACGAGCAGTACTTC
CASSSPEASGPYEQYF
>TRBV6-6|NA|TRBJ1-1|NA
TGTGCCAGCACCCAAACAACCACTGAAGCTTTCTTT
CASTQTTTEAFF
>TRBV19|NA|TRBJ2-3|NA
TGTGCCAGTAGTGAGGACACCGCCGATACGCAGTATTTT
CASSEDTADTQYF
>TRBV5-1|NA|TRBJ2-3|TRBD1
TGCGCCAGCAGCTGGGGGACAGGCACAGATACGCAGTATTTT
CASSWGTGTDTQYF
>TRBV4-2|NA|TRBJ1-1|NA
TGTGCCAGCAGCCATTGGACAGAGAACACTGAAGCTTTCTTT
CASSHWTENTEAFF
>TRBV12-5|NA|TRBJ2-7|TRBD2
TGTGCTAGTGGTCTCCCCGGCGGGAGTTCCTACGAGCAGTACTTC
CASGLPGGSSYEQYF
>TRBV12-5|NA|TRBJ2-7|TRBD1
TGTGCTAGTGGTTTGTCCACCGGGACAGGGGGCATCTACGAGCAGTACTTC
CASGLSTGTGGIYEQYF
>TRBV7-9|NA|TRBJ1-1|NA
TGTTCCAGCAGCTTAGCGGGGGGGAAGGGGAACACTGAAGCTTTCTTT
CSSSLAGGKGNTEAFF